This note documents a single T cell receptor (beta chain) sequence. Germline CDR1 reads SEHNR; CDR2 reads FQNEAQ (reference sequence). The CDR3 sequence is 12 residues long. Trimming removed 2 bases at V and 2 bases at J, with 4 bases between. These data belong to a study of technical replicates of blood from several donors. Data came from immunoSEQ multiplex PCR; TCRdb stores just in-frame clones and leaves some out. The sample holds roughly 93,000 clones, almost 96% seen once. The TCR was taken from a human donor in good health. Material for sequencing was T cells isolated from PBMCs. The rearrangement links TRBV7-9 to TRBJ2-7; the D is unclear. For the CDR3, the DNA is TGTGCCAGCAGCTTAAGCCCCTACGAGCAGTACTTC. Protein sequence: CASSLSPYEQYF.